Presented here are 23 T cell receptor beta chains from one specimen sequenced in a study of T cells in Graves' hyperthyroidism and ophthalmopathy. TCR beta CDR3 region amplification was performed from RNA transcripts. HTBI primers drove first-round RT-PCR of the TCR CDR3. From the multiplex PCR reads, TCRdb called clonotypes with MiXCR, one entry per CDR3 protein. The repertoire holds 250,000 or so distinct CDR3 sequences, with approximately 14% as singletons. Material: blood. These receptors all stem from a woman aged 45-65 years with Graves' hyperthyroidism that later progressed to Graves' ophthalmopathy.

This clonotype has at least ten counts. This chain links TRBV30 with TRBJ2-7; 8 nucleotides align to TRBD1. The CDR3 loop spans 13 amino acids. After removal of 2 bases from V and 4 bases from J, the junction contained 4 bases not matched to a gene. From germline, CDR1 is GTSNPN and CDR2 SVGIG (reference sequence). This CDR3 is CAWSRDRQYEQYF. CDR3 in DNA: TGTGCCTGGAGTAGGGACAGGCAATACGAGCAGTACTTC.

This clonotype came up a few times. The CDR3 protein is CATSSQQGANEKLFF. DNA of the CDR3: TGTGCCACCAGCAGCCAACAGGGGGCTAATGAAAAACTGTTTTTT. The chain is built from TRBV15 and TRBJ1-4; TRBD1 agrees at 8 bases. From germline, CDR1 is LNHNV and CDR2 YYDKDF (reference sequence). This CDR3 has 15 residues. Germline trimming cut 3 bases from V and 3 bases from J; bases unmatched to any gene: 3.

This clonotype was observed at least ten times. This chain connects TRBV28 to TRBJ1-1; D remains unclear. Deletions cut 3 bases from V and 4 bases from J, with 9 bases between. Per germline, CDR1 MDHEN and CDR2 SYDVKM. CDR3 length: 13 amino acids. The DNA for the CDR3 is TGTGCCAGCAGTTTTCGTATACCCACTGAAGCTTTCTTT. Its protein is CASSFRIPTEAFF. The full variable domain, completed using reference TRBV28 and TRBJ1-1, is DVKVTQSSRYLVKRTGEKVFLECVQDMDHENMFWYRQDPGLGLRLIYFSYDVKMKEKGDIPEGYSVSREKKERFSLILESASTNQTSMYLCASSFRIPTEAFFGQGTRLTVV.

This clonotype was seen repeatedly, ten times or more. The chain couples TRBV5-1 to TRBJ2-7; D gene unclear. This CDR3 spans 15 amino acids. The germline V gene has CDR1 SGHRS and CDR2 YFSETQ. Trimming removed 5 bases from V and 2 bases from J, with 17 bases in between. Written as DNA, the CDR3 is TGCGCCAGCAGTCCCGGTGGAGTCCGCACCTACGAGCAGTACTTC. Amino acids: CASSPGGVRTYEQYF.

This clonotype was picked up many times. The chain uses TRBV20-1 and TRBJ2-7; D is ambiguous. V shed 0 bases and J shed 3 bases, with 9 bases lying between them. The length of the CDR3 is 13 residues. The germline V gene encodes CDR1 DFQATT and CDR2 SNEGSKA (reference sequence). The CDR3 loop reads CSARDRTNYEQYF. In nucleotides, the CDR3 is TGCAGTGCTAGAGATCGTACGAACTACGAGCAGTACTTC.

J is TRBJ2-7 and V is TRBV5-6, with D unclear. The CDR3 runs to 15 residues. The V end lost 1 base, the J end lost 4 bases, and 15 bases lay between the germline ends. Germline V gene data show CDR1 as SGHDT and CDR2 as YYEEEE. CDR3 coding DNA: TGTGCCAGCAGCTTGACGGCAGATGTCGGGTACGAGCAGTACTTC. Translating it yields CASSLTADVGYEQYF.

This clonotype has at least ten counts. The V and J genes are TRBV11-3 and TRBJ2-6; possibly TRBD2 for D (6 bases). The CDR3 contains 16 residues. Looked up from germline, CDR1 is SGHNT and CDR2 is YENEEA. V shed 1 base and J shed 6 bases, with 13 bases lying between them. CDR3 DNA: TGTGCCAGCAGCTTAGTTGGAGGGGCGGAGGCCAACGTCCTGACTTTC. It is translated as CASSLVGGAEANVLTF. The variable domain in full, with the rest retrieved from reference TRBV11-3 and TRBJ2-6, is EAGVVQSPRYKIIEKKQPVAFWCNPISGHNTLYWYLQNLGQGPELLIRYENEEAVDDSQLPKDRFSAERLKGVDSTLKIQPAELGDSAVYLCASSLVGGAEANVLTFGAGSRLTVL.

This clonotype was counted between two and nine times. The chain joins TRBV7-3 to TRBJ2-2, with D perhaps TRBD2 (5 bases). V lost 5 bases and J lost 6, with 10 bases in between. Germline CDR1 reads SGHTA; CDR2 reads FQGTGA. This CDR3 region has 13 residues. DNA for the CDR3: TGTGCCAGCAGCGCGGGTTATGCCGGGGAGCTGTTTTTT. Its translation: CASSAGYAGELFF.

This sequence joins TRBV20-1 and TRBJ2-7; D might be TRBD2 (6 bases). V was pared by 0 bases and J by 4 bases, with 10 bases between. CDR3 length: 13 residues. Germline CDR1 reads DFQATT; CDR2 reads SNEGSKA (reference sequence). This CDR3 reads CSAREPGGYEQYF. The CDR3 DNA reads as TGCAGTGCTAGAGAACCTGGAGGGTACGAGCAGTACTTC.

This clonotype was detected ten times or more. The V call is TRBV18, the J call TRBJ1-2; no definite D call. The CDR3 loop spans 14 amino acids. The V gene lost 3 bases and the J gene lost 0 bases, with 8 bases spanning the gap. The V gene's germline CDR1 is KGHSH and CDR2 LQKENI. Written as DNA, the CDR3 is TGTGCCAGCTCACCGGAAGCAGCTAACTATGGCTACACCTTC. It yields the protein CASSPEAANYGYTF.

In its sample, this clonotype was seen many times. The CDR3 DNA follows: TGTGCCAGCAGTTACGGGACAGGGTCCACTGAAGCTTTCTTT. It is translated as CASSYGTGSTEAFF. The chain is built from TRBV7-8 and TRBJ1-1, with 9 nucleotides matching TRBD1. From germline, CDR1 is SGHVS and CDR2 FQNEAQ. The CDR3 is 14 amino acids. The ends lost 6 bases at V and 4 bases at J; junction bases unmatched: 6.

This chain uses TRBV9 with TRBJ2-3; the match to TRBD2 covers 9 bases. CDR1 and CDR2 from the germline V gene are SGDLS and YYNGEE. J lost 6 bases, V lost 0 bases, and 2 bases had no gene match. The CDR3 consists of 14 residues. The CDR3 loop is CASSVGGRVDTQYF. CDR3 DNA: TGTGCCAGCAGCGTAGGCGGGAGGGTCGATACGCAGTATTTT.

In this sample, this clonotype turned up many times. The chain has TRBV5-1 and TRBJ2-5; TRBD2 aligns across 10 bases. Germline lookup yields CDR1 SGHRS and CDR2 YFSETQ. V lost 3 bases to trimming and J lost 4 bases; unmatched junction nucleotides: 6. The CDR3 consists of 15 residues. CDR3 coding DNA: TGCGCCAGCAGCTCGGCTAGCGGGAGTACAGAGACCCAGTACTTC. This encodes CASSSASGSTETQYF.

This clonotype was seen at least ten times. The chain couples TRBV6-6 to TRBJ2-7, with 8 bases fitting TRBD2. The CDR3 runs 15 residues. CDR1 is MNHNY, CDR2 SVGAGI, per germline (reference sequence). V was clipped by 0 bases and J by 3 bases; unmatched bases: 4. CDR3 sequence reads: CASSYSGLAGYEQYF. The CDR3 DNA follows: TGTGCCAGCAGTTACTCCGGGCTAGCGGGCTACGAGCAGTACTTC.

This clonotype has ten or more counts. The chain uses TRBV28 and TRBJ2-5; D not certain. V was shortened by 6 bases and J by 0 bases, with 17 bases between the two germline ends. Germline CDR1 reads MDHEN; CDR2 reads SYDVKM. The CDR3 is 16 residues long. In DNA, the CDR3 is TGTGCCAGCAGATCGACCGACTTATCGTACCAAGAGACCCAGTACTTC. As protein: CASRSTDLSYQETQYF.

This rearrangement joins TRBV7-2 to TRBJ2-5; 8 bases align to TRBD1. This CDR3 spans 14 amino acids. Germline loops: CDR1 SGHTA, CDR2 FQGNSA. The trim removed 5 bases at V and 7 bases at J, leaving 9 bases unmatched. The CDR3: CASSDRTGSGTQYF. The CDR3 DNA sequence: TGTGCCAGCAGCGACCGGACAGGGTCGGGGACCCAGTACTTC. Full variable domain (rest looked up from reference TRBV7-2 and TRBJ2-5): GAGVSQSPSNKVTEKGKDVELRCDPISGHTALYWYRQSLGQGLEFLIYFQGNSAPDKSGLPSDRFSAERTGGSVSTLTIQRTQQEDSAVYLCASSDRTGSGTQYFGPGTRLLVL.

This clonotype has at least ten counts. The rearrangement links TRBV6-2 or TRBV6-3 to TRBJ2-3, with 15 positions matching TRBD2. CDR1 and CDR2 from the germline V gene are MNHEY and SVGEGT. The V segment lost 4 bases and the J segment 9 bases; nucleotides outside the gene matches: 5. The CDR3 length is 15 residues. CDR3 loop: CASSLGLAGGPTQYF. The CDR3 nucleotides read TGTGCCAGCAGTTTGGGACTAGCGGGAGGACCAACGCAGTATTTT.

The chain carries TRBV20-1 and TRBJ1-3; TRBD1 is a possible D gene (6 bases). V lost 7 bases to trimming and J lost 0 bases, with 10 bases between them. The CDR3 runs 13 residues. Germline CDR1 reads DFQATT; CDR2 reads SNEGSKA (reference sequence). The CDR3 coding sequence is TGCAGTGTCCCGGACAGCTCTGGAAACACCATATATTTT. Translating gives CSVPDSSGNTIYF.

This chain joins TRBV6-1 and TRBJ2-5; D gene unclear. V dropped 2 bases and J dropped 4 bases, with 11 bases sitting between them. Germline assignment: CDR1 MNHNS and CDR2 SASEGT. The CDR3 extends over 14 amino acids. This CDR3 reads CASSETNLGETQYF. DNA of the CDR3: TGTGCCAGCAGTGAAACGAACCTCGGAGAGACCCAGTACTTC.

Many counts were recorded for this clonotype. This rearrangement joins TRBV11-1 to TRBJ2-2; the D is unclear. The CDR3 is 14 amino acids. CDR1 is SGHAT, CDR2 FQDESV, per germline (reference sequence). Trimming removed 2 bases from V and 1 base from J, with 5 bases in between. The CDR3 bases are TGTGCCAGCAGCTTATACAGGAACACCGGGGAGCTGTTTTTT. Protein sequence: CASSLYRNTGELFF.

This clonotype was detected many times. The chain recombines TRBV7-2 with TRBJ2-3; 8 positions match TRBD2. Germline V gene sequence: CDR1 SGHTA, CDR2 FQGNSA. The V gene end was trimmed by 1 base and the J gene end by 4 bases; junction bases not matched to a gene: 4. The CDR3 spans 15 residues. This CDR3 reads CASSLGAGVADTQYF. DNA for the CDR3: TGTGCCAGCAGCTTAGGAGCGGGAGTGGCAGATACGCAGTATTTT.

This clonotype was picked up many times. This sequence joins TRBV20-1 and TRBJ2-4; D may be TRBD2 (6 bases). This CDR3 comprises 13 residues. V was cut by 2 bases and J by 6 bases, with 11 bases left in between. The germline V gene has CDR1 DFQATT and CDR2 SNEGSKA (reference sequence). The CDR3, as DNA: TGCAGTGCTAGAAGGGCCGGGGGAAACATTCAGTACTTC. Its translation is CSARRAGGNIQYF.

This clonotype was counted a few times. This chain connects TRBV27 to TRBJ2-2; TRBD1 matches at 8 bases. J lost 4 bases, V lost 5 bases, and 6 bases had no gene match. CDR3 length: 15 amino acids. Germline V gene data show CDR1 as MNHEY and CDR2 as SMNVEV (reference sequence). In DNA, the CDR3 is TGTGCCAGCAGTGCTTCTACAGGGGGCACCGGGGAGCTGTTTTTT. Translating it yields CASSASTGGTGELFF.